This T cell receptor (beta chain) was recorded in a study of blood T cell repertoires in COVID-19. On the study more broadly: Samples taken during acute and convalescent COVID-19 were collected in the United States, Italy and Spain. Sources were T cells, B-cell-depleted T cells, or PBMCs; the material itself was cDNA or gDNA.

This clone was detected a few times. The CDR3 length is 12 residues. Trimming removed 7 bases from V and 3 bases from J, with 9 bases in between. In the source study's methods: The assay estimated nucleated cells by amplifying reference gene primers. Only in-frame clones appear in the TCRdb table, and some are missing; sequencing was by immunoSEQ multiplex PCR. V and J calls and clone size follow that table, whereas D and trimming were derived from the DNA. Among 130,000 to 150,000 clones, 80% were seen once, and the ten largest hold around 3.8%. The rearrangement links TRBV12-3 or TRBV12-4 to TRBJ1-1, with D perhaps matching TRBD1 (6 bases). Sequenced input: peripheral blood. The origin of this receptor is a man between 65 and 85 years old who had recovered from COVID-19. In DNA form, the CDR3 reads TGTGCCAGCAAGGGGGGGTACACTGAAGCTTTCTTT. Amino acid sequence: CASKGGYTEAFF.